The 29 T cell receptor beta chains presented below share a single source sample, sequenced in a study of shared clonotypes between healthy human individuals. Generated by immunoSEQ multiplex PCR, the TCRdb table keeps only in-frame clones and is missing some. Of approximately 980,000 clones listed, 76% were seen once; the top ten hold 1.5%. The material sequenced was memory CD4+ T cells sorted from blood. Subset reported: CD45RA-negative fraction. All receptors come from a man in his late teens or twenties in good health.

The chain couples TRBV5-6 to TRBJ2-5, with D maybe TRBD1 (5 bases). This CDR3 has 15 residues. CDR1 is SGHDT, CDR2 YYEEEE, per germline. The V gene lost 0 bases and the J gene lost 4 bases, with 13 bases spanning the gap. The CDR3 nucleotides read TGTGCCAGCAGCTTGGCCTTAGGGGTCGTAGAGACCCAGTACTTC. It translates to CASSLALGVVETQYF.

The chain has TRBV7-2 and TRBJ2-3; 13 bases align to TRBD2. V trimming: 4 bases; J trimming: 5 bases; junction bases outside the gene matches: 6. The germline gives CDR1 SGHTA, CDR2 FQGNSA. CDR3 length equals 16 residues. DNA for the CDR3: TGTGCCAGCAGCTCAGGGGGACTAGCGGGGAAAGATACGCAGTATTTT. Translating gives CASSSGGLAGKDTQYF.

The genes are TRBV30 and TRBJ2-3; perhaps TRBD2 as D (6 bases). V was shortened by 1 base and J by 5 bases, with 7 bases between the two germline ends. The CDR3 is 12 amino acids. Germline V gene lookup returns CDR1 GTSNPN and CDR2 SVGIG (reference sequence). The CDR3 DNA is TGTGCCTGGAGTGGGGGGGTAGATACGCAGTATTTT. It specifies CAWSGGVDTQYF.

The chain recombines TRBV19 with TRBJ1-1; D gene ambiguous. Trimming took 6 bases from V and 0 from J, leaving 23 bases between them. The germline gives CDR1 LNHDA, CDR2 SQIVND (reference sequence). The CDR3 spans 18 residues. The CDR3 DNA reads TGTGCCAGTAGGGGAGGGTCAGACCGTAAACCCATGAACACTGAAGCTTTCTTT. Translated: CASRGGSDRKPMNTEAFF.

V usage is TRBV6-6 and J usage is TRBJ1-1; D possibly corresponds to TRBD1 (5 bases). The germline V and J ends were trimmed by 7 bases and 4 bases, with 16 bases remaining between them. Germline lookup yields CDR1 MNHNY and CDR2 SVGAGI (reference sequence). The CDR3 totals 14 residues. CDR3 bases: TGTGCCAGCAATAAGGGGCCCCTCCCCACTGAAGCTTTCTTT. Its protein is CASNKGPLPTEAFF.

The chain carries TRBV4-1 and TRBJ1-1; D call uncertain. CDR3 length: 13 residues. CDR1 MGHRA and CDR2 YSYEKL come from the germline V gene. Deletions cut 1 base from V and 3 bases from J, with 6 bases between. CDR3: CASSQAFYTEAFF. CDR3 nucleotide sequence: TGCGCCAGCAGCCAAGCCTTTTACACTGAAGCTTTCTTT.

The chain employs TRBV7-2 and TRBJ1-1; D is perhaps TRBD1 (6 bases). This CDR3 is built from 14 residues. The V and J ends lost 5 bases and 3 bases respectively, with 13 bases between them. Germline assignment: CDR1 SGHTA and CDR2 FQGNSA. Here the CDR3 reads CASSAGQRDTEAFF. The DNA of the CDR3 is TGTGCCAGCAGCGCGGGACAACGAGACACTGAAGCTTTCTTT.

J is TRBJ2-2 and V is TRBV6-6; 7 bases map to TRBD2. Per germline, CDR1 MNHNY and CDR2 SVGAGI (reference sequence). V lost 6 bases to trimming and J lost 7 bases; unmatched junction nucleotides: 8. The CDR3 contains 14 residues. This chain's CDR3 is CASSLTSDGGELFF. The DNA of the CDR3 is TGTGCCAGCAGCCTAACTAGCGACGGCGGGGAGCTGTTTTTT.

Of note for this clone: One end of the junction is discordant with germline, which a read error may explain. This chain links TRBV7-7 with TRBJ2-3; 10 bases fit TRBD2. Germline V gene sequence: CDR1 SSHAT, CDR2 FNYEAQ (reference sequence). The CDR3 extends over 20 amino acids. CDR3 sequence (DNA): TGTGCTAGCAGCCGAAGACTAGCGGGTTCCCTTTGGGAGGTCACAGATACGCAGTATTTT. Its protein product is CASSRRLAGSLWEVTDTQYF.

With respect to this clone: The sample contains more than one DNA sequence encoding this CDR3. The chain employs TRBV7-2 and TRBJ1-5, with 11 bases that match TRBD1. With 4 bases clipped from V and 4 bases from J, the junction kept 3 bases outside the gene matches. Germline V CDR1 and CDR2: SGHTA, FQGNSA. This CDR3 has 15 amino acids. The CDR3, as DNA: TGTGCCAGCAGCTGGGGACAGGGGGGGAATCAGCCCCAGCATTTT. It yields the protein CASSWGQGGNQPQHF. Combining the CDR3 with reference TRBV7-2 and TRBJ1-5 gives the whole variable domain GAGVSQSPSNKVTEKGKDVELRCDPISGHTALYWYRQSLGQGLEFLIYFQGNSAPDKSGLPSDRFSAERTGGSVSTLTIQRTQQEDSAVYLCASSWGQGGNQPQHFGDGTRLSIL.

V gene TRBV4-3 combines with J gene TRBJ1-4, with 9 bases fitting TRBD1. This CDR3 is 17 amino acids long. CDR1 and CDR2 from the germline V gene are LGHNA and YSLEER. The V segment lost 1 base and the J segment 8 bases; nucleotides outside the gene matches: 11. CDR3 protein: CASSQGPPGTGLEKLFF. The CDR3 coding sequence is TGCGCCAGCAGCCAAGGTCCCCCAGGGACAGGGTTAGAAAAACTGTTTTTT.

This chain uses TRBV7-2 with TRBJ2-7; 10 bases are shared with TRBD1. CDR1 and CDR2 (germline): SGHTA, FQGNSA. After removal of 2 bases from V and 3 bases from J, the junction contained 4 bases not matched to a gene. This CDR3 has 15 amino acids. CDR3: CASSLSRTGGYEQYF. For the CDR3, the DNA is TGTGCCAGCAGCTTATCCCGGACAGGGGGCTACGAGCAGTACTTC. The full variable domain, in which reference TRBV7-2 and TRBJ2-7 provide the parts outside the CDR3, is GAGVSQSPSNKVTEKGKDVELRCDPISGHTALYWYRQSLGQGLEFLIYFQGNSAPDKSGLPSDRFSAERTGGSVSTLTIQRTQQEDSAVYLCASSLSRTGGYEQYFGPGTRLTVT.

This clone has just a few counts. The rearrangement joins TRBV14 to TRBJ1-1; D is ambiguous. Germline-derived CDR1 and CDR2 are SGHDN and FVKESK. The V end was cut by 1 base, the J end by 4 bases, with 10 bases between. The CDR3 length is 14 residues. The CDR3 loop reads CASSQVVGSTEAFF. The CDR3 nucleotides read TGTGCCAGCAGCCAAGTTGTGGGGAGCACTGAAGCTTTCTTT. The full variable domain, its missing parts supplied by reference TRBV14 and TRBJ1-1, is EAGVTQFPSHSVIEKGQTVTLRCDPISGHDNLYWYRRVMGKEIKFLLHFVKESKQDESGMPNNRFLAERTGGTYSTLKVQPAELEDSGVYFCASSQVVGSTEAFFGQGTRLTVV.

CDR3 region: CASSLALGEAAFF. DNA for the CDR3: TGTGCCAGCAGCTTGGCCTTGGGGGAAGCGGCTTTCTTT. The chain carries TRBV5-5 and TRBJ1-1, with a tentative D call TRBD1 (5 bases). The CDR3 has 13 residues. With 0 bases removed from V and 11 bases from J, the gap between germline ends came to 14 bases. Germline loops: CDR1 SGHKS, CDR2 YYEKEE (reference sequence).

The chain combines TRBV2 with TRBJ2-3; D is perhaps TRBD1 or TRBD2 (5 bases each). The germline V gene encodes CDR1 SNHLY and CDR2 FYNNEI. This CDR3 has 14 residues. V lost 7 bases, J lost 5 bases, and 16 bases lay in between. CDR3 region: CASKHGTTRDTQYF. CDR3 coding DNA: TGTGCCAGCAAACATGGGACGACCAGAGATACGCAGTATTTT.

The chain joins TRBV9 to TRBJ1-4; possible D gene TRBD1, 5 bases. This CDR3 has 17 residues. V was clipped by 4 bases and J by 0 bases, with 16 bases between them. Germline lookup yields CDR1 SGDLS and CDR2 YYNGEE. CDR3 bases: TGTGCCAGCAGCCCAGGGAAGAGTCCCGCAACTAATGAAAAACTGTTTTTT. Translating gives CASSPGKSPATNEKLFF.

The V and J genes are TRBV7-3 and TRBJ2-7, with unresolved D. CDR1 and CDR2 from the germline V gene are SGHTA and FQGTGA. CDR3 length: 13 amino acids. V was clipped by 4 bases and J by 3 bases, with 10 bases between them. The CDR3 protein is CASSSAHGYEQYF. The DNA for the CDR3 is TGTGCCAGCAGCTCGGCCCATGGCTACGAGCAGTACTTC.

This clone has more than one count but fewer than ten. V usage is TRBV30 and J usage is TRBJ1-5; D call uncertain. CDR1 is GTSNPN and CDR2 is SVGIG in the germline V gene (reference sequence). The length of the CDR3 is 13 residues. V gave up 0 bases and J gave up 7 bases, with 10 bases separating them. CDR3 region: CAWSVSIGQPQHF. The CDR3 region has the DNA TGTGCCTGGAGTGTAAGTATCGGGCAGCCCCAGCATTTT.

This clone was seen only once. Here the CDR3 reads CASTGPVRTEAFF. DNA of the CDR3: TGTGCCAGCACAGGGCCCGTACGCACTGAAGCTTTCTTT. The rearrangement uses TRBV7-9 and TRBJ1-1; tentatively, D is TRBD1 (5 bases). Germline V gene sequence: CDR1 SEHNR, CDR2 FQNEAQ (reference sequence). This CDR3 region has 13 residues. Trimming took 7 bases from V and 4 from J, leaving 13 bases between them.

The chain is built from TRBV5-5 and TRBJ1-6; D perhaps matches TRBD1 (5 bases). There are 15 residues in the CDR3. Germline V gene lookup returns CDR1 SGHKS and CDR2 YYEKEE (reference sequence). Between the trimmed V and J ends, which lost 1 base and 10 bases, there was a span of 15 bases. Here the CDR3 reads CASSLSGRAGSPLHF. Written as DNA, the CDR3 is TGTGCCAGCAGCTTGTCAGGGCGAGCGGGCTCACCCCTCCACTTT.

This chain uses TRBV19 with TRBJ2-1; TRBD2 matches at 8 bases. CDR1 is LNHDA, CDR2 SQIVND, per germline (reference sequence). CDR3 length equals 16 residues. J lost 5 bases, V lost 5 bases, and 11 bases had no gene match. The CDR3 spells CASSPHKSGGNNEQFF. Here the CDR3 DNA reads TGTGCCAGTAGTCCCCACAAATCGGGGGGGAACAATGAGCAGTTCTTC.

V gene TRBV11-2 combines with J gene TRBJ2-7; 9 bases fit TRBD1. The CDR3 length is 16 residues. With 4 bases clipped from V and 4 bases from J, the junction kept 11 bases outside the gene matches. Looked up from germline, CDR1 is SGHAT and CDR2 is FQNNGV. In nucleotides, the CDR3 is TGTGCCAGCAGCTCACCCGGGACAGGGAATTCGTACGAGCAGTACTTC. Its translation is CASSSPGTGNSYEQYF.

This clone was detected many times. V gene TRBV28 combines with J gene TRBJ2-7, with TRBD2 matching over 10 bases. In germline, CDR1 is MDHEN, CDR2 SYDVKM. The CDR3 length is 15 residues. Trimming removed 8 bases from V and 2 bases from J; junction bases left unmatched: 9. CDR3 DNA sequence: TGTGCCAGCGTAAGTAGCGGGGGGTCCACCTACGAGCAGTACTTC. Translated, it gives CASVSSGGSTYEQYF.

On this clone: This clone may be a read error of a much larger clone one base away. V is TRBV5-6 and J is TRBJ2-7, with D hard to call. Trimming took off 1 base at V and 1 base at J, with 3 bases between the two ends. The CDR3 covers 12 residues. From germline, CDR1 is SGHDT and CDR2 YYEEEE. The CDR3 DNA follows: TGTGCCAGCAGCTTGTTGTCCTACGAGCAGTACTTC. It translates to CASSLLSYEQYF.

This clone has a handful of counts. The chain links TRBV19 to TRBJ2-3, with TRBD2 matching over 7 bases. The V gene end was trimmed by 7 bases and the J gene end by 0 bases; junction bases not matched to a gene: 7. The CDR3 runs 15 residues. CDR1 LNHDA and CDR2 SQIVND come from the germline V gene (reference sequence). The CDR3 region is CASTSSGGSTDTQYF. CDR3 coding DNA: TGTGCCAGTACCTCTAGCGGAGGAAGCACAGATACGCAGTATTTT.

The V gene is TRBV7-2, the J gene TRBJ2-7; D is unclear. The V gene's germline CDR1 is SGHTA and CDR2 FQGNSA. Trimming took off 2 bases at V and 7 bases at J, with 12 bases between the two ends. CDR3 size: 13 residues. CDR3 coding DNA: TGTGCCAGCAGCTTACTCGGAAGCGTTGAGCAGTACTTC. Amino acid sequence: CASSLLGSVEQYF.

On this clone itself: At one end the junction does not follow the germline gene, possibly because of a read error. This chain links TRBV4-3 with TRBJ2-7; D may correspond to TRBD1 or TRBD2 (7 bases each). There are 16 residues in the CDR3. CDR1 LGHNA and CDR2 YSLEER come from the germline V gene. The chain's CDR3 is CASSQGIQGGTYEQHF. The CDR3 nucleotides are TGCGCCAGCAGCCAAGGTATCCAGGGGGGGACCTACGAGCAGCACTTC.

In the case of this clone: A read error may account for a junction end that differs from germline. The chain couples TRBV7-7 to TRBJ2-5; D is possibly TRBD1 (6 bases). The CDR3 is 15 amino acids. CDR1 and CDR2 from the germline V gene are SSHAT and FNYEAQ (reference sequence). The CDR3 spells CASRRGGSQLETQYF. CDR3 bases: TGTGCTAGCAGGCGAGGGGGTTCCCAACTAGAGACCCAGTACTTC.

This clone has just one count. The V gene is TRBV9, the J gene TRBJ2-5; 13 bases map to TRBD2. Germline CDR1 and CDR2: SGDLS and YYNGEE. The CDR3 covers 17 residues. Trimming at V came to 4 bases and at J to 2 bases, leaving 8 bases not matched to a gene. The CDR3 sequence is CASSMGLAGRIQETQYF. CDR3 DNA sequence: TGTGCCAGCAGCATGGGACTAGCGGGGCGAATACAAGAGACCCAGTACTTC.